This TCR beta chain was sequenced during a study of CD8 T cells in Susac syndrome (dated by TCRdb to between 2018 and 2021). About the investigation overall: Among the sequenced Susac syndrome patients, 5 or 6 had clinically active disease and eight were in clinical remission. The study used repertoire sequencing to test whether antigen drove CD8+ T cell activation and differentiation in Susac syndrome. At blood withdrawal, Susac syndrome patients were either therapy-naive, taking corticosteroids (in some cases with IVIg as well), or taking IVIg alone. The study at large found these results: The study acknowledged that relatively few individuals were included in the TCR sequencing and HLA analysis. In the CD4+ T cell repertoire of Susac syndrome patients, clonal expansion was not detected.

RNA was extracted using the RNeasy kit, and roughly 0.5 to 1 ug of the RNA was reverse transcribed with random hexamers. The immunoSEQ multiplex PCR assay, which covers 54 Vbeta and 13 Jbeta segments, was used to amplify TCR beta CDR3 regions. Bias from PCR amplification was corrected by using a synthetic template baseline for primer optimization and for computational correction. The original pipeline was this. Only productive sequences were kept, with reads annotated to V, D and J genes according to IMGT and analyzed in immunoSEQ Analyzer. To calculate clonality, Shannon entropy was normalized by log2 of the number of productive unique sequences and then subtracted from one. Public and private clones were assessed among the 100 most prevalent clones of each patient and control. Clones were defined as Susac-specific when absent from the healthy and MS cohorts, from approximately 1,100 published viral clones and from other ImmuneACCESS disease sequences. The raw public data were reprocessed by TCRdb itself: fastp quality trimming at Q25, MiXCR clonotype calling, in-frame beta chains only. CDR3 protein sequences are deduplicated, and each keeps its most common genes and DNA. The V and J calls were not made by the authors but by TCRdb's processing. Here the sample has about 190,000 distinct CDR3 sequences; around 95% occur a single time. The top ten clonotypes cover roughly 0.093% of the sample.

Sequences MNHEY (CDR1) and SVGAGI (CDR2) are obtained from the germline V gene. The CDR3 has 15 amino acids, counting the end cysteine and phenylalanine. Only CDR3 DNA remains: 45 bases, in frame from the first base. At the junction V is shortened by 0 bases and J by 0 bases, with 6 bases in between. Peripheral blood CD8+ and CD4+ T cells from healthy donors, Susac syndrome patients and multiple sclerosis patients were profiled by high-throughput TCR beta sequencing. Susac syndrome patients met recently defined diagnostic criteria for definite or probable disease. Bulk CD8+ and CD4+ T cells were purified by magnetic negative isolation, while CD8+ TEMRA cells were enriched using FACS. Blood was collected in EDTA tubes and processed within 24 hours, with PBMCs isolated through density gradient centrifugation. PBMCs intended for TCR sequencing were frozen in liquid nitrogen and were later thawed in a 37 degrees C water bath. The sorted or isolated CD4+, CD8+ and CD8+ TEMRA cells had a purity of 90% or higher.

This clonotype appeared a single time. The target of this receptor is not known. No quality values exist for individual bases; no much larger clone is one base distant. A lone read is weak support. This clonotype was sampled from a human donor with Susac syndrome. The rearranged segments are TRBV6-5 and TRBJ1-5; the D gene is unclear. The sample taken for sequencing was CD4+ T cells from PBMCs. The DNA sequence is given as TGTGCCAGCAGTTACTCTCGAAATAGCAATCAGCCCCAGCATTTT. Its protein product is CASSYSRNSNQPQHF.